Listed below are T cell receptor beta chains from one sample, sequenced in a study of blood T cell repertoires in COVID-19. Generated by immunoSEQ multiplex PCR, the TCRdb table keeps only in-frame clones and is missing some. The profile covers around 300,000 clones, with 90% appearing a single time and roughly 1% taken by the ten largest. The specimen sequenced was peripheral blood. Receptors were obtained from a woman aged 40-49 years with COVID-19, enrolled during active disease. The CDR3 runs from the conserved cysteine through the conserved F or W. D genes are given only for firm matches. Clone size is shown for a subset of rows, as once, few, many or a class of expanded clone.

-	-	TRBV6-4	TRBJ2-7	CASSPLRGSEQYF	TGTGCCAGCAGTCCCCTTCGCGGATCCGAGCAGTACTTC
TRBD1	-	TRBV7-8	TRBJ1-5	CASSLARDRGYSNQPQHF	TGTGCCAGCAGCTTAGCGAGGGACAGGGGGTATAGCAATCAGCCCCAGCATTTT
-	-	TRBV10-3	TRBJ1-1	CAIRDTVNTEAFF	TGTGCCATCAGGGACACGGTCAACACTGAAGCTTTCTTT
-	-	TRBV3-1/TRBV3-2	TRBJ1-2	CASSTPGSSYGYTF	TGTGCCAGCAGTACCCCCGGGAGTAGCTATGGCTACACCTTC
-	once	TRBV6-5	TRBJ2-7	CASLGGLTSTLEQYF	TGTGCCAGTTTAGGGGGATTGACTAGCACTCTCGAGCAGTACTTC
-	-	TRBV6-6	TRBJ2-3	CASSYRGSSTDTQYF	TGTGCCAGCAGTTACAGGGGTTCTAGCACAGATACGCAGTATTTT
-	-	TRBV28	TRBJ2-2	CASSLLPRTGELFF	TGTGCCAGCAGTTTATTGCCGAGGACCGGGGAGCTGTTTTTT
TRBD1	-	TRBV5-5	TRBJ1-5	CASSWTGDNQPQHF	TGTGCCAGCAGCTGGACAGGGGATAATCAGCCCCAGCATTTT
TRBD1	-	TRBV27	TRBJ2-7	CASSWTGSSYEQYF	TGTGCCAGCAGTTGGACAGGGAGCTCCTACGAGCAGTACTTC
TRBD1	-	TRBV6-4	TRBJ1-2	CASSGGQGYGYTF	TGTGCCAGCAGTGGAGGACAGGGGTATGGCTACACCTTC
-	many	TRBV25-1	TRBJ2-3	CASSEYFTTASTDTQYF	TGTGCCAGCAGTGAATATTTCACTACCGCTAGCACAGATACGCAGTATTTT
-	-	TRBV9	TRBJ1-3	CASSTPGQGLHSGNTIYF	TGTGCCAGCAGCACTCCGGGACAAGGACTTCACTCTGGAAACACCATATATTTT
-	once	TRBV5-6	TRBJ1-6	CASSLARVYNSPLHF	TGTGCCAGCAGCTTGGCCAGGGTTTATAATTCACCCCTCCACTTT
TRBD1	-	TRBV6-1	TRBJ1-5	CASRETRTGIANQPQHF	TGTGCCAGCAGGGAAACTCGGACAGGGATTGCCAATCAGCCCCAGCATTTT
-	-	TRBV5-4	TRBJ2-7	CASSLVGGAGEQYF	TGTGCCAGCAGCTTGGTTGGGGGGGCAGGGGAGCAGTACTTC
TRBD1	few	TRBV4-3	TRBJ1-4	CASSPGQYNEKLFF	TGCGCCAGCAGCCCGGGACAGTATAATGAAAAACTGTTTTTT
TRBD2	-	TRBV5-1	TRBJ2-7	CASSWSGGDYEQYF	TGCGCCAGCAGCTGGTCGGGGGGAGACTACGAGCAGTACTTC
-	-	TRBV6-5	TRBJ2-7	CASSHRVTFYYEQYF	TGTGCCAGCAGCCACCGGGTAACCTTCTACTACGAGCAGTACTTC
TRBD1	-	TRBV6-5	TRBJ2-5	CASRVDRGVETQYF	TGTGCCAGCAGAGTGGACAGGGGGGTTGAGACCCAGTACTTC
TRBD1	-	TRBV10-3	TRBJ2-1	CAISEFALGTGGIYEQFF	TGTGCCATCAGTGAGTTTGCATTAGGGACAGGGGGTATCTATGAGCAGTTCTTC
TRBD2	-	TRBV10-3	TRBJ2-3	CAINRAGGYTDTQYF	TGTGCCATCAATCGAGCGGGAGGGTACACAGATACGCAGTATTTT
TRBD1	once	TRBV9	TRBJ1-1	CASSVGLGQGARTEAFF	TGTGCCAGCAGCGTAGGTTTGGGACAGGGGGCCAGAACTGAAGCTTTCTTT
-	-	TRBV4-3	TRBJ1-4	CASSQDGMGRRGEKLFF	TGCGCCAGCAGCCAAGACGGAATGGGACGGAGGGGTGAAAAACTGTTTTTT
-	-	TRBV7-2	TRBJ1-1	CASSLGAIENTEAFF	TGTGCCAGCAGCTTAGGGGCCATTGAGAACACTGAAGCTTTCTTT
-	-	TRBV6-2/TRBV6-3	TRBJ2-1	CASSYSAEDEQFF	TGTGCCAGCAGTTACTCCGCTGAGGATGAGCAGTTCTTC
-	-	TRBV27	TRBJ2-1	CASSRLTSYNEQFF	TGTGCCAGCAGCAGACTAACGTCCTACAATGAGCAGTTCTTC
-	-	TRBV5-6	TRBJ1-3	CASSFIQRSSGNTIYF	TGTGCCAGCAGCTTCATTCAGCGGAGCTCTGGAAACACCATATATTTT
-	-	TRBV5-4	TRBJ1-2	CASSLVQGGYTF	TGTGCCAGCAGCTTGGTTCAGGGCGGCTACACCTTC
TRBD2	-	TRBV6-5	TRBJ2-5	CAARPLAGGETQYF	TGTGCCGCGCGGCCTCTAGCGGGCGGAGAGACCCAGTACTTC
-	-	TRBV19	TRBJ1-2	CASSFGTNYGYTF	TGTGCCAGTAGTTTCGGGACTAACTATGGCTACACCTTC
TRBD2	-	TRBV6-2/TRBV6-3	TRBJ2-2	CASSYLLAGPGIGELFF	TGTGCCAGCAGTTACCTTTTAGCGGGGCCGGGGATCGGGGAGCTGTTTTTT